The 9 T cell receptor beta chains reported below all come from one sample, sequenced in a study of blood T cell repertoires in COVID-19. The repertoire was sequenced with immunoSEQ multiplex PCR; TCRdb's copy has only in-frame clones and lacks some. The sample lists a few hundred thousand clones, around 87% occurring once. What was sequenced was PBMCs or T cells enriched from blood (not recorded which). Receptors were obtained from a woman between 40 and 50 years old who had recovered from COVID-19.

The rearrangement uses TRBV6-2 or TRBV6-3 and TRBJ1-1; 7 bases fit TRBD1. J gave up 1 base and V 2 bases, and 7 bases lay outside the gene matches. The germline gives CDR1 MNHEY, CDR2 SVGEGT. There are 16 residues in the CDR3. The DNA of the CDR3 is TGTGCCAGCAGTTACCGCGTTGACAGGGCGAACACTGAAGCTTTCTTT. Its protein product is CASSYRVDRANTEAFF.

The genes are TRBV28 and TRBJ2-1; D is possibly TRBD2 (5 bases). Deletions cut 2 bases from V and 4 bases from J, with 15 bases between. Germline V gene lookup returns CDR1 MDHEN and CDR2 SYDVKM. The CDR3 loop spans 16 amino acids. The CDR3 reads CASSLGAASLYNEQFF. The CDR3 DNA reads as TGTGCCAGCAGTTTAGGCGCGGCTAGCCTTTACAATGAGCAGTTCTTC.

A few counts support this clone. The chain links TRBV10-1 to TRBJ2-1; the match to TRBD2 covers 13 bases. Germline V gene sequence: CDR1 WNHNN, CDR2 SYGVQD (reference sequence). Unmatched junction bases numbered 5, after V lost 4 bases and J lost 8 bases. The CDR3 is 15 residues long. The CDR3 DNA sequence: TGCGCCAGCAGTGGGACTAGCGGGGGTTGGGATGAGCAGTTCTTC. This encodes CASSGTSGGWDEQFF.

The chain carries TRBV16 and TRBJ1-2; 7 bases fit TRBD1. V lost 4 bases and J lost 5; bases outside the gene matches: 7. In germline, CDR1 is KGHSY, CDR2 FQNENV. The CDR3 has 14 amino acids. The CDR3 loop reads CASSRFETGYGYTF. The CDR3, as DNA: TGTGCCAGCAGCCGTTTCGAGACAGGGTATGGCTACACCTTC.

CDR3 nucleotide sequence: TGCGCCAGCAGCTTGAGGGGTGGGACAGCATCGATGAACACTGAAGCTTTCTTT. Residues: CASSLRGGTASMNTEAFF. This chain links TRBV5-1 with TRBJ1-1, with 7 bases that match TRBD1. J was trimmed by 0 bases and V by 1 base; bases with no gene match: 12. The CDR3 consists of 18 residues. CDR1 is SGHRS, CDR2 YFSETQ, per germline.

V and J are TRBV5-1 and TRBJ2-2; 12 positions agree with TRBD2. This CDR3 contains 15 residues. Trimming took 2 bases from V and 8 from J; bases not matched to a gene: 4. Germline CDR1 and CDR2: SGHRS and YFSETQ. The CDR3 nucleotides are TGCGCCAGCAGCTTTCGGACTAGCGGGGATGGGGAGCTGTTTTTT. Its translation: CASSFRTSGDGELFF. Combining the CDR3 with reference TRBV5-1 and TRBJ2-2 gives the whole variable domain KAGVTQTPRYLIKTRGQQVTLSCSPISGHRSVSWYQQTPGQGLQFLFEYFSETQRNKGNFPGRFSGRQFSNSRSEMNVSTLELGDSALYLCASSFRTSGDGELFFGEGSRLTVL.

The V and J genes are TRBV28 and TRBJ1-5; D may be TRBD1 (5 bases). The CDR3 contains 16 residues. V gave up 2 bases and J gave up 5 bases, with 16 bases separating them. The V gene's germline CDR1 is MDHEN and CDR2 SYDVKM. The CDR3 DNA follows: TGTGCCAGCAGTTTAGGCGGGGGGGAAGGCTATCAGCCCCAGCATTTT. Translating it yields CASSLGGGEGYQPQHF.

CDR3 nucleotides: TGTGCCAGCAGCTTAAATCCGGGACAGGGCAACTATGGCTACACCTTC. Protein product: CASSLNPGQGNYGYTF. V gene TRBV5-8 combines with J gene TRBJ1-2, with 9 bases lining up with TRBD1. This CDR3 is 16 amino acids long. Germline loops: CDR1 SGHTS, CDR2 YDEGEE. Trimming took 2 bases from V and 2 from J; bases not matched to a gene: 7.

The chain employs TRBV7-2 and TRBJ2-5; the match to TRBD2 covers 8 bases. The germline gives CDR1 SGHTA, CDR2 FQGNSA. Losses at the gene ends were 1 base for V and 4 bases for J; bases not matched to a gene: 5. The CDR3 runs to 15 residues. CDR3 nucleotide sequence: TGTGCCAGCAGCTTAGGGAGCGGGAGATCAGAGACCCAGTACTTC. Translation: CASSLGSGRSETQYF.